This note documents a single TCR beta chain sequence. Its specificity is not known. This sample stems from a study of long-term antiretroviral therapy in people with HIV. Across the study: It was about a decade before the 2015 immediate-ART recommendation that the earliest samples were taken. General study findings and limits: Post-ART diversity increased but stayed below transplant donor controls. Controls exceeded HIV repertoires in CDR3 length range.

The CDR3 is 14 residues long. CDR1 MNHEY and CDR2 SVGAGI come from the germline V gene. Trimming removed 8 bases from V and 1 base from J, with 9 bases in between. Survey level was the resolution at which the v3.0 immunoSEQ assay ran. The table came from immunoSEQ multiplex PCR; TCRdb's copy has only in-frame clones and leaves some out. The table has over 20,000 clones, roughly 80% seen once; the top ten hold over 9%. The sample consisted of unsorted PBMCs, taken 1.6 years after starting antiretroviral therapy. This TCR was recovered from a man in his forties or fifties with HIV. V is TRBV6-5 and J is TRBJ2-6; D unclear. The CDR3 reads CASGMISGANVLTF. In DNA, the CDR3 is TGTGCCAGCGGGATGATTTCTGGGGCCAACGTCCTGACTTTC.